The T cell receptor beta chain under discussion was sequenced for a study of blood T cells in healthy people across ages. Findings and limits, study-wide: Lack of knowledge of donor CMV status possibly confounded expanded clonotype changes. More naive CD4+ cells and higher diversity were found in long-lived than in aged donors. Naive T cell percentage and TCR beta diversity correlated strongly.

The use of a sample-barcoded 5' primer and a J-beta primer mix characterized a second PCR of 7 to 11 cycles. TCRdb re-called the 5' RACE reads through MiXCR, storing one row per CDR3 protein. The sample gives 850,000 to 1,100,000 distinct CDR3 sequences, more than 30% of which show up once; less than 15% is in the top ten. This clonotype was seen a single time. No antigen is known for it. V lost 4 bases to trimming and J lost 2 bases; unmatched junction nucleotides: 5. The germline CDR1 and CDR2 sequences are MNHNS and SASEGT. The CDR3 length is 15 residues. The sequencing sample was made of blood. This TCR came from a man aged 18 to 30 in good health. The rearrangement uses TRBV6-1 and TRBJ2-7; 10 bases match TRBD1. CDR3 DNA: TGTGCCAGCAGTGTTCCGGGACAGGGGCCCTACGAGCAGTACTTC. As protein: CASSVPGQGPYEQYF.